The source of this TCR beta chain is a study of blood T cell repertoires in COVID-19. Overall study: The United States, Italy and Spain provided the acute and convalescent COVID-19 samples. In each case, the material was cDNA or gDNA derived from T cells, B-cell-depleted T cells, or PBMCs.

Trimming removed 1 base at V and 7 bases at J, with 7 bases between. The CDR3 runs to 11 residues. Germline loops: CDR1 GTSNPN, CDR2 SVGIG (reference sequence). Original processing methods: It was from reference gene primer amplification that nucleated cell counts were estimated. Sequenced by immunoSEQ multiplex PCR; TCRdb stores in-frame clones only, minus some. The DNA gave D and trimming, while V, J and clone size come from that table. The data contain approximately 30,000 clones, 70% to 90% of them seen just once; the ten biggest clones take up roughly 0.59%. The clonotype originates from a woman aged 40 to 50 with active or convalescent COVID-19. Sequencing was done on a sample of peripheral blood. V is TRBV30 and J is TRBJ1-2; D not resolved. The CDR3 bases are TGTGCCTGGAGTGGAGGAAGTGGCTACACCTTC. Translated: CAWSGGSGYTF.